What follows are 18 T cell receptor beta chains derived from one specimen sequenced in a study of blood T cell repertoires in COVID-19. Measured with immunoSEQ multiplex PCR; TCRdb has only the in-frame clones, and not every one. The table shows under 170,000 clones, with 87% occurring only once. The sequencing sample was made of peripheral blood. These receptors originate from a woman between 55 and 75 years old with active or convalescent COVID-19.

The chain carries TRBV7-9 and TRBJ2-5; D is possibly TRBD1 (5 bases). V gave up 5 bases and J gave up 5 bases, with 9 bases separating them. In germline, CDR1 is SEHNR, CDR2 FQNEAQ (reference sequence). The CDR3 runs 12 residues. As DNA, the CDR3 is TGTGCCAGCAGCATGGGGCGGGAGACCCAGTACTTC. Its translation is CASSMGRETQYF.

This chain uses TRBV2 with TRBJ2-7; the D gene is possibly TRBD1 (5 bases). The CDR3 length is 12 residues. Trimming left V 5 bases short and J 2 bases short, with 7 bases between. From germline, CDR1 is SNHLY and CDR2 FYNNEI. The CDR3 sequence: CASSMDTYEQYF. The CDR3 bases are TGTGCCAGCAGTATGGACACCTACGAGCAGTACTTC. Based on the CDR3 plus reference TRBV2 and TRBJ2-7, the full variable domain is EPEVTQTPSHQVTQMGQEVILRCVPISNHLYFYWYRQILGQKVEFLVSFYNNEISEKSEIFDDQFSVERPDGSNFTLKIRSTKLEDSAMYFCASSMDTYEQYFGPGTRLTVT.

The DNA of the CDR3 is TGTGCCAGCAGCTTGTTACAGTACTCCGTTGGCTACACCTTC. It is translated as CASSLLQYSVGYTF. The V and J genes are TRBV5-5 and TRBJ1-2; D gene ambiguous. V lost 1 base, J lost 7 bases, and 14 bases lay in between. The germline V gene encodes CDR1 SGHKS and CDR2 YYEKEE (reference sequence). This CDR3 is built from 14 residues.

DNA of the CDR3: TGTGCCAGCAGCTTCAGGGTGGACTATGGCTACACCTTC. Residues: CASSFRVDYGYTF. The J gene is TRBJ1-2, the V gene TRBV5-5, with D perhaps TRBD1 (5 bases). This CDR3 region has 13 residues. V was shortened by 2 bases and J by 3 bases, with 8 bases between the two germline ends. CDR1 SGHKS and CDR2 YYEKEE come from the germline V gene (reference sequence).

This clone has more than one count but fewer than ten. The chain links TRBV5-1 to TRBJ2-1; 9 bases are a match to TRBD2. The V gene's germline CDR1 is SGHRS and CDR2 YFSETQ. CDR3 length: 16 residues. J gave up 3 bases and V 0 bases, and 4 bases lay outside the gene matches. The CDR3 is CASSLVLAGNYNEQFF. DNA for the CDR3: TGCGCCAGCAGCTTGGTCCTAGCGGGGAACTACAATGAGCAGTTCTTC.

The CDR3 reads CATSDFKGPNTGELFF. The DNA for the CDR3 is TGTGCCACCAGTGATTTTAAGGGGCCGAACACCGGGGAGCTGTTTTTT. The J gene is TRBJ2-2, the V gene TRBV24-1; D is possibly TRBD1 (5 bases). Germline V gives CDR1 KGHDR, CDR2 SFDVKD. The V and J ends lost 1 base and 0 bases respectively, with 8 bases between them. The CDR3 spans 16 residues.

CDR3 residues: CASSPLGGQANGYTF. CDR3 DNA: TGTGCCAGCAGCCCCCTTGGGGGACAGGCTAATGGCTACACCTTC. The V and J genes are TRBV5-5 and TRBJ1-2, with 8 bases lining up with TRBD1. CDR1 and CDR2 from the germline V gene are SGHKS and YYEKEE (reference sequence). The trim removed 4 bases at V and 6 bases at J, leaving 11 bases unmatched. CDR3 size: 15 residues.

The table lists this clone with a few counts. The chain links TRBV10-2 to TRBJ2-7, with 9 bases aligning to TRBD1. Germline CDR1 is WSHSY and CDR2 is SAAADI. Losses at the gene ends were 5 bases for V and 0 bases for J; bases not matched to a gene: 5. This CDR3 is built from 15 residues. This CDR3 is CASSLDRGLSYEQYF. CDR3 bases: TGCGCCAGCAGTTTGGACAGGGGCCTCTCCTACGAGCAGTACTTC.

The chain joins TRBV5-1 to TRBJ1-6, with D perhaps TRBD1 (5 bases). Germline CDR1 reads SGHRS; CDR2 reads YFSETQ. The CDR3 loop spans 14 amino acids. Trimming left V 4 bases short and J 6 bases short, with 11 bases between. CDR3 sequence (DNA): TGCGCCAGCAGCATCGGGACTTCTAATTCACCCCTCCACTTT. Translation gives CASSIGTSNSPLHF.

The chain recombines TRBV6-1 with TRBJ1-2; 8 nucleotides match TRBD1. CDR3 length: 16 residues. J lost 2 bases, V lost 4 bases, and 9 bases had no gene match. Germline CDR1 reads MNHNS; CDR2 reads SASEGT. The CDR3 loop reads CASSGQGQDFNYGYTF. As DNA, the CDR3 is TGTGCCAGCAGTGGTCAGGGACAGGATTTCAACTATGGCTACACCTTC.

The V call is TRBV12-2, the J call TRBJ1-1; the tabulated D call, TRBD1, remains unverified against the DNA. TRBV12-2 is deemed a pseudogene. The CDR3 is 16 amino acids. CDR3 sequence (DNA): TGTGCAAGTCGCTTAGAGGTCCGACAGGTGGACACTGAAGCTTTCTTT. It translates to CASRLEVRQVDTEAFF.

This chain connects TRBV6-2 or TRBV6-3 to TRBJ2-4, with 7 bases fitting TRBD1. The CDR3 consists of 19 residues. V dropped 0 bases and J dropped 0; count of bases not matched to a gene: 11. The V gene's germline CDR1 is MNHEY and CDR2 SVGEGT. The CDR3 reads CASSYSFHRGVLAKNIQYF. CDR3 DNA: TGTGCCAGCAGTTACTCGTTCCACAGGGGCGTATTAGCCAAAAACATTCAGTACTTC.

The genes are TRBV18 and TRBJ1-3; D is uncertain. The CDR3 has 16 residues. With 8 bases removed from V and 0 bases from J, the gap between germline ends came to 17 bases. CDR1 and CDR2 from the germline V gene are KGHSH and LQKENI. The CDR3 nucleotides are TGTGCCAGCCGTACGTGGTCAACGAGCTCTGGAAACACCATATATTTT. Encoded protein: CASRTWSTSSGNTIYF. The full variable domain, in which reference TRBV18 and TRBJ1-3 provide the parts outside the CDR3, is NAGVMQNPRHLVRRRGQEARLRCSPMKGHSHVYWYRQLPEEGLKFMVYLQKENIIDESGMPKERFSAEFPKEGPSILRIQQVVRGDSAAYFCASRTWSTSSGNTIYFGEGSWLTVV.

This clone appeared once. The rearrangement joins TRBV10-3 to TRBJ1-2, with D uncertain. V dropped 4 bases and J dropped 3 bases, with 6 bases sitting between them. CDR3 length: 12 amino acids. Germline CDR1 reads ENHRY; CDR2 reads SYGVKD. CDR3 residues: CAISVSDYGYTF. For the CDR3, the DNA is TGTGCCATCAGTGTTTCTGACTATGGCTACACCTTC.

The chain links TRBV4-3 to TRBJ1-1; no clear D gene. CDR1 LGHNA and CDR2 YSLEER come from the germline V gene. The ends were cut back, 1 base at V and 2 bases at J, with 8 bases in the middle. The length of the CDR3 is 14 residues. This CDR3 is CASSQVADNTEAFF. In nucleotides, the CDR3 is TGCGCCAGCAGCCAAGTTGCGGATAACACTGAAGCTTTCTTT.

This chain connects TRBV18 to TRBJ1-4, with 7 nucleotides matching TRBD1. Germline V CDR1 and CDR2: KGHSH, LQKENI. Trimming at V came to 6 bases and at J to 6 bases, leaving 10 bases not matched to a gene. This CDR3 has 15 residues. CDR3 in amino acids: CASSLQEGAYEKLFF. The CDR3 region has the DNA TGTGCCAGCTCTCTCCAGGAGGGGGCGTATGAAAAACTGTTTTTT. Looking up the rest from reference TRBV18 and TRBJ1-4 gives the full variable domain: NAGVMQNPRHLVRRRGQEARLRCSPMKGHSHVYWYRQLPEEGLKFMVYLQKENIIDESGMPKERFSAEFPKEGPSILRIQQVVRGDSAAYFCASSLQEGAYEKLFFGSGTQLSVL.

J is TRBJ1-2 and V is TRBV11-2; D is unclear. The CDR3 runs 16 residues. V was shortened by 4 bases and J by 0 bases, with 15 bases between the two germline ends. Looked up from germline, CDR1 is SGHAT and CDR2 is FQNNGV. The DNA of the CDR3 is TGTGCCAGCAGCTCGCCACGACGGGTAGCTAACTATGGCTACACCTTC. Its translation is CASSSPRRVANYGYTF.

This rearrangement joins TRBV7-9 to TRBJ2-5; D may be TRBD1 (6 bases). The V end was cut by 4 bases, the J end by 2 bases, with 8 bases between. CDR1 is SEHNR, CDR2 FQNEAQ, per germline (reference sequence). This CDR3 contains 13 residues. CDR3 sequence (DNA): TGTGCCAGCAGCTCCGGACAGCAAGAGACCCAGTACTTC. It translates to CASSSGQQETQYF.